Presented here are 12 T cell receptor beta chains from one specimen sequenced in a study of blood T cell repertoires in COVID-19. Produced via immunoSEQ multiplex PCR; TCRdb's table is partial and in-frame only. The table records around 280,000 clones, around 92% of them present only once. Source material: peripheral blood. These receptors were obtained from a woman aged 30 to 39 with COVID-19, enrolled during active disease.

The CDR3 reads CASRSDRFMNTEAFF. The CDR3, as DNA: TGTGCCAGCAGATCTGACAGGTTCATGAACACTGAAGCTTTCTTT. V is TRBV5-6 and J is TRBJ1-1, with TRBD1 as a possible D gene (6 bases). This CDR3 region has 15 residues. Trimming removed 5 bases from V and 0 bases from J, with 14 bases in between. CDR1 and CDR2 from the germline V gene are SGHDT and YYEEEE.

The rearrangement joins TRBV5-1 to TRBJ1-6, with 7 bases fitting TRBD1. The CDR3 is made up of 15 amino acids. Trimming cost V 4 bases and J 12 bases; bases outside gene matches: 13. CDR1 is SGHRS and CDR2 is YFSETQ in the germline V gene. This CDR3 is CASSQGTAKGEPLHF. CDR3 DNA sequence: TGCGCCAGCAGCCAGGGGACAGCTAAGGGGGAACCCCTCCACTTT. The full variable domain, with the rest looked up from reference TRBV5-1 and TRBJ1-6, is KAGVTQTPRYLIKTRGQQVTLSCSPISGHRSVSWYQQTPGQGLQFLFEYFSETQRNKGNFPGRFSGRQFSNSRSEMNVSTLELGDSALYLCASSQGTAKGEPLHFGNGTRLTVT.

This sequence joins TRBV10-3 and TRBJ2-3; D is ambiguous. Per germline, CDR1 ENHRY and CDR2 SYGVKD. The germline V and J ends were trimmed by 0 bases and 6 bases, with 13 bases remaining between them. This CDR3 is 15 amino acids long. The CDR3, as DNA: TGTGCCATCAGTGAGTCGTGGGCGACCGAGGATACGCAGTATTTT. It is translated as CAISESWATEDTQYF.

The chain carries TRBV19 and TRBJ2-1; tentatively, D is TRBD2 (6 bases). There are 14 residues in the CDR3. V was pared by 5 bases and J by 6 bases, with 14 bases between. CDR1 and CDR2 from the germline V gene are LNHDA and SQIVND (reference sequence). The DNA of the CDR3 is TGTGCCAGTAGTGTCGGGGGTAGCTTCAATGAGCAGTTCTTC. Translation gives CASSVGGSFNEQFF.

The rearrangement uses TRBV27 and TRBJ2-1; 7 bases match TRBD1. The ends lost 7 bases at V and 2 bases at J; junction bases unmatched: 11. The CDR3 length is 16 residues. The germline V gene has CDR1 MNHEY and CDR2 SMNVEV (reference sequence). The CDR3 DNA reads as TGTGCCAGCACTTTCTCTGCCGGGACAGCCTACAATGAGCAGTTCTTC. It is translated as CASTFSAGTAYNEQFF.

V usage is TRBV7-9 and J usage is TRBJ1-1; unclear D gene. The length of the CDR3 is 13 residues. The germline CDR1 and CDR2 sequences are SEHNR and FQNEAQ (reference sequence). Trimming took 4 bases from V and 4 from J, leaving 10 bases between them. As DNA, the CDR3 is TGTGCCAGCAGCTATACAGAGGGCACTGAAGCTTTCTTT. This sequence encodes CASSYTEGTEAFF.

The chain combines TRBV7-8 with TRBJ1-5; the match to TRBD1 covers 9 bases. The V gene's germline CDR1 is SGHVS and CDR2 FQNEAQ. J lost 5 bases, V lost 5 bases, and 10 bases had no gene match. This CDR3 comprises 16 residues. The chain's CDR3 is CASSPGTGRNYQPQHF. Written as DNA, the CDR3 is TGTGCCAGCAGCCCCGGGACAGGGAGAAATTATCAGCCCCAGCATTTT.

The sample holds one count of this clone. V and J are TRBV27 and TRBJ2-7; tentatively, D is TRBD2 (5 bases). Trimming shortened V by 3 bases and J by 3 bases, and 9 bases separated the two germline ends. The CDR3 sequence is 13 residues long. The V gene's germline CDR1 is MNHEY and CDR2 SMNVEV (reference sequence). The CDR3 DNA reads TGTGCCAGCAGTTTCGGGGTTTTCTACGAGCAGTACTTC. Translation gives CASSFGVFYEQYF.

V usage is TRBV5-5 and J usage is TRBJ2-1, with 8 bases fitting TRBD1. The CDR3 loop spans 15 amino acids. From germline, CDR1 is SGHKS and CDR2 YYEKEE (reference sequence). Trimming at V came to 2 bases and at J to 2 bases, leaving 3 bases not matched to a gene. The CDR3 sequence is CASSLIQGAYNEQFF. CDR3 DNA: TGTGCCAGCAGCTTAATACAGGGGGCCTACAATGAGCAGTTCTTC.

V and J are TRBV5-1 and TRBJ2-3; D uncertain. The CDR3 is 14 residues long. V was cut by 2 bases and J by 5 bases, with 12 bases left in between. Germline V gene lookup returns CDR1 SGHRS and CDR2 YFSETQ. Here the CDR3 DNA reads TGCGCCAGCAGCTTTTCGAGCCGTGGAGATACGCAGTATTTT. This encodes CASSFSSRGDTQYF.

The chain is built from TRBV3-1 (or the pseudogene TRBV3-2) and TRBJ2-2; 12 positions agree with TRBD2. Germline loops: CDR1 LGHDT, CDR2 YNNKEL (reference sequence). V gave up 4 bases and J gave up 4 bases; unmatched junction bases: 19. The CDR3 covers 21 residues. The CDR3: CASSLITSPNLAGGRTGELFF. The CDR3 region has the DNA TGTGCCAGCAGCCTCATTACCTCCCCTAACCTAGCGGGGGGGCGCACCGGGGAGCTGTTTTTT.

The rearrangement uses TRBV2 and TRBJ1-6; a weak D match, TRBD1 (5 bases). Germline CDR1 is SNHLY and CDR2 is FYNNEI. The CDR3 is 14 residues long. V was clipped by 6 bases and J by 4 bases, with 10 bases between them. The CDR3 region is CASRADSYNSPLHF. The CDR3 DNA reads as TGTGCCAGCAGGGCTGACAGTTATAATTCACCCCTCCACTTT.